One T cell receptor (beta chain) is described in this entry. The PCR ran on 60 Vbeta and 13 Jbeta primers. Sequencing was performed with immunoSEQ multiplex PCR; in TCRdb, only in-frame clones are kept and a portion is missing. The sample consists of some 180,000 clones, around 80% of them appearing once. The sample originates from a study of cytomegalovirus exposure and HLA in healthy donors. Specimen: PBMCs. The clonotype was recovered from a girl aged 10-17 years in good health and CMV-seropositive.

CDR3 nucleotides: TGTGCCAGCAGCCTGATTAGGTCGCGGGGGAGCTCCTACAATGAGCAGTTCTTC. The encoded protein is CASSLIRSRGSSYNEQFF. The rearrangement joins TRBV11-2 to TRBJ2-1, with 7 nucleotides matching TRBD2. Germline CDR1 and CDR2: SGHAT and FQNNGV. The CDR3 contains 18 residues. With 5 bases clipped from V and 0 bases from J, the junction kept 13 bases outside the gene matches.